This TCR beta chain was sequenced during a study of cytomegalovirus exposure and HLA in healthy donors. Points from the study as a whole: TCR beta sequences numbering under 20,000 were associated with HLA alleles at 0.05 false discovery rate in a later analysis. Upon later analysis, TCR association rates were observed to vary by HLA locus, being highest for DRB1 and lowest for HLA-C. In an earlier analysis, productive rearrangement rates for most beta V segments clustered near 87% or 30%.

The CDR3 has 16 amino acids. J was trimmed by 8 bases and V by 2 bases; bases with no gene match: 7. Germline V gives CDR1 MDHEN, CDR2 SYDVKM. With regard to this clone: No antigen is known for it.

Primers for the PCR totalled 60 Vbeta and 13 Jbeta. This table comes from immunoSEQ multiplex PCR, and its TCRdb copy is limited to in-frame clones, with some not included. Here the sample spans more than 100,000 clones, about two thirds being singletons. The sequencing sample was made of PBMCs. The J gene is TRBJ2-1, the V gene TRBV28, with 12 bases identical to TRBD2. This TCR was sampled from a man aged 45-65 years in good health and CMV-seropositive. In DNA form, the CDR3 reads TGTGCCAGCAGTTTACAGGGGGCTAGCGGGAGGGATGAGCAGTTCTTC. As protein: CASSLQGASGRDEQFF.